One sample yielded the 7 T cell receptor beta chains listed below, sequenced in a study of shared clonotypes between healthy human individuals. Assay used: immunoSEQ multiplex PCR; TCRdb lists only in-frame clones, some missing. The sample contains hundreds of thousands of clones, approximately 96% of which appear only once. The naive CD8 subset, CD45RO-negative cells positively selected for CCR7, excluded terminally differentiated effector memory CD45RA+ cells. The sample taken for sequencing was naive CD8+ T cells sorted from blood. The receptor set was obtained from a woman younger than 45 in good health.

CDR3 amino acids: CASSTAGNEKLFF. Written as DNA, the CDR3 is TGTGCCAGCAGTACCGCGGGAAATGAAAAACTGTTTTTT. The V and J genes are TRBV28 and TRBJ1-4; no clear D gene. This CDR3 region has 13 residues. CDR1 MDHEN and CDR2 SYDVKM come from the germline V gene. V was trimmed by 5 bases and J by 5 bases, leaving 9 bases between them.

This chain joins TRBV9 and TRBJ2-7; TRBD2 agrees at 10 bases. The CDR3 spans 15 residues. Trimming at V came to 0 bases and at J to 9 bases, leaving 9 bases not matched to a gene. Per the germline V gene, CDR1 is SGDLS and CDR2 is YYNGEE. CDR3 nucleotide sequence: TGTGCCAGCAGCGTAGGGTCGGGACTAGCGTCTTTGCAGTACTTC. Encoded protein: CASSVGSGLASLQYF.

The CDR3 DNA is TGTGCCATCAGTGAGTCTGAGACAGCCGTTTATGAGCAGTTCTTC. Protein product: CAISESETAVYEQFF. This chain links TRBV10-3 with TRBJ2-1; maybe TRBD1 (5 bases). The CDR3 totals 15 residues. Germline V gene data show CDR1 as ENHRY and CDR2 as SYGVKD. Deletions cut 0 bases from V and 8 bases from J, with 14 bases between.

This clone was seen only once. The chain recombines TRBV6-6 with TRBJ2-1; D gene uncertain. Trimming shortened V by 6 bases and J by 0 bases, and 6 bases separated the two germline ends. The CDR3 consists of 13 residues. Germline V gene data show CDR1 as MNHNY and CDR2 as SVGAGI (reference sequence). The CDR3 reads CASRSSSYNEQFF. CDR3 DNA: TGTGCCAGCAGATCCAGCTCCTACAATGAGCAGTTCTTC.

The CDR3 here is CATGRGGMDEQFF. The CDR3 bases are TGTGCCACCGGACGGGGAGGAATGGATGAGCAGTTCTTC. The genes are TRBV27 and TRBJ2-1; possibly TRBD2 for D (6 bases). The CDR3 runs to 13 residues. Trimming pared 10 bases from V and 8 bases from J, leaving 18 bases between. Germline V gene lookup returns CDR1 MNHEY and CDR2 SMNVEV (reference sequence).

This chain joins TRBV28 and TRBJ2-7; TRBD2 aligns across 7 bases. Germline CDR1 reads MDHEN; CDR2 reads SYDVKM. J lost 2 bases, V lost 3 bases, and 13 bases had no gene match. The CDR3 covers 17 residues. DNA for the CDR3: TGTGCCAGCAGTTTTCCCACTAGCGAGGTGAAAACCTACGAGCAGTACTTC. Amino acids: CASSFPTSEVKTYEQYF. Combining the CDR3 with reference TRBV28 and TRBJ2-7 gives the whole variable domain DVKVTQSSRYLVKRTGEKVFLECVQDMDHENMFWYRQDPGLGLRLIYFSYDVKMKEKGDIPEGYSVSREKKERFSLILESASTNQTSMYLCASSFPTSEVKTYEQYFGPGTRLTVT.

J is TRBJ2-1 and V is TRBV11-2; 12 bases align to TRBD2. Trimming removed 3 bases from V and 7 bases from J; junction bases left unmatched: 10. The germline V gene encodes CDR1 SGHAT and CDR2 FQNNGV. CDR3 size: 17 residues. CDR3: CASSFKSSGRAGNEQFF. As DNA, the CDR3 is TGTGCCAGCAGCTTCAAGTCTAGCGGGAGGGCCGGAAATGAGCAGTTCTTC.